Following are 12 T cell receptor beta chains from one sample sequenced in a study of cytomegalovirus exposure and HLA in healthy donors. 60 Vbeta and 13 Jbeta primers were used in PCR. Using immunoSEQ multiplex PCR, the repertoire was profiled, and TCRdb retains in-frame clones only, with some absent. The sample has some 130,000 clones, about 8.9% seen once. The sequencing sample was made of PBMCs. These receptors were obtained from a man aged 50 to 60 in good health and CMV-seronegative.

The V and J genes are TRBV7-3 and TRBJ2-5; no clear D. With 2 bases removed from V and 2 bases from J, the gap between germline ends came to 6 bases. This CDR3 is 13 amino acids long. Germline loops: CDR1 SGHTA, CDR2 FQGTGA. The CDR3 loop is CASSLGQQETQYF. Written as DNA, the CDR3 is TGTGCCAGCAGCTTAGGTCAGCAAGAGACCCAGTACTTC.

This clone was picked up a small number of times. This chain joins TRBV6-6 and TRBJ1-2; 7 bases line up with TRBD1. The CDR3 sequence is 13 residues long. V was clipped by 7 bases and J by 3 bases; unmatched bases: 5. CDR1 and CDR2 from the germline V gene are MNHNY and SVGAGI (reference sequence). CDR3 nucleotides: TGTGCCAGCACCTTAGACAGGGACTATGGCTACACCTTC. Protein product: CASTLDRDYGYTF.

This clone was recorded a few times. V and J are TRBV9 and TRBJ1-3; a possible D gene is TRBD1 (6 bases). Germline V gene data show CDR1 as SGDLS and CDR2 as YYNGEE. CDR3 length: 15 amino acids. V lost 6 bases and J lost 0, with 13 bases in between. The CDR3 bases are TGTGCCAGCACCGAGACAGGCTACTCTGGAAACACCATATATTTT. This translates into CASTETGYSGNTIYF.

This chain links TRBV6-5 with TRBJ1-1; 9 nucleotides align to TRBD1. Germline V lookup: CDR1 MNHEY, CDR2 SVGAGI. The trim removed 6 bases at V and 5 bases at J, leaving 7 bases unmatched. The CDR3 spans 14 residues. DNA for the CDR3: TGTGCCAGCAGATGGACAGGGGCTGTGACTGAAGCTTTCTTT. Its protein product is CASRWTGAVTEAFF.

This clone was counted a few times. The V call is TRBV7-8, the J call TRBJ1-4; D remains unclear. The CDR3 length is 12 residues. Trimming shortened V by 1 base and J by 8 bases, and 5 bases separated the two germline ends. Germline V lookup: CDR1 SGHVS, CDR2 FQNEAQ. The CDR3 DNA is TGTGCCAGCAGCTTAGGGAGGGAAAAACTGTTTTTT. Protein sequence: CASSLGREKLFF.

This chain links TRBV6-6 with TRBJ2-3, with D perhaps TRBD2 (5 bases). The V and J ends lost 0 bases and 5 bases respectively, with 9 bases between them. Germline loops: CDR1 MNHNY, CDR2 SVGAGI (reference sequence). This CDR3 has 14 amino acids. CDR3 nucleotides: TGTGCCAGCAGTTACTCGGAGGCGGTAGATACGCAGTATTTT. Its translation: CASSYSEAVDTQYF.

J is TRBJ1-3 and V is TRBV4-1; D is undetermined. Germline CDR1 is MGHRA and CDR2 is YSYEKL. V was pared by 4 bases and J by 0 bases, with 10 bases between. The CDR3 consists of 15 residues. CDR3 nucleotide sequence: TGCGCCAGCAGCCGAGCCCAAGACTCTGGAAACACCATATATTTT. Translation gives CASSRAQDSGNTIYF.

This clone was found a few times. Germline and junction disagree at one end, which may indicate a read error. This chain connects TRBV7-7 to TRBJ2-7, with 11 bases fitting TRBD1. Germline assignment: CDR1 SSHAT and CDR2 FNYEAQ (reference sequence). The CDR3 is 15 residues long. Here the CDR3 reads CASSMGQGGSYEQYF. CDR3 nucleotide sequence: TGTGCTAGCAGCATGGGACAGGGGGGCTCCTACGAGCAGTACTTC. Looking up the rest from reference TRBV7-7 and TRBJ2-7 gives the full variable domain: GAGVSQSPRYKVTKRGQDVTLRCDPISSHATLYWYQQALGQGPEFLTYFNYEAQPDKSGLPSDRFSAERPEGSISTLTIQRTEQRDSAMYRCASSMGQGGSYEQYFGPGTRLTVT.

This clone has just a few counts. The V gene is TRBV6-5, the J gene TRBJ2-7, with 8 positions matching TRBD1. CDR1 and CDR2 from the germline V gene are MNHEY and SVGAGI. The CDR3 spans 14 residues. V gave up 6 bases and J gave up 3 bases; unmatched junction bases: 7. The CDR3 loop is CASSLRTGIYEQYF. CDR3 coding DNA: TGTGCCAGCAGCCTTCGGACAGGGATCTACGAGCAGTACTTC.

This clone occurred a few times. The J gene is TRBJ1-1, the V gene TRBV10-2; D uncertain. This CDR3 is built from 13 residues. CDR1 WSHSY and CDR2 SAAADI come from the germline V gene. V was cut by 9 bases and J by 1 base, with 12 bases left in between. CDR3 in DNA: TGCGCCAGTGCCTTCCCTAGGAACACTGAAGCTTTCTTT. This translates into CASAFPRNTEAFF.

This clone was seen a few times. The chain uses TRBV11-2 and TRBJ1-4; 7 positions agree with TRBD1. The V gene end was trimmed by 1 base and the J gene end by 4 bases; junction bases not matched to a gene: 9. Germline CDR1 is SGHAT and CDR2 is FQNNGV. This CDR3 spans 17 amino acids. The CDR3 region is CASSLGAGGYGNEKLFF. CDR3 bases: TGTGCCAGCAGCTTAGGAGCAGGGGGATATGGTAATGAAAAACTGTTTTTT.

The chain recombines TRBV30 with TRBJ2-3; D possibly corresponds to TRBD2 (6 bases). The CDR3 consists of 15 residues. Deletions cut 0 bases from V and 0 bases from J, with 10 bases between. From germline, CDR1 is GTSNPN and CDR2 SVGIG (reference sequence). In DNA, the CDR3 is TGTGCCTGGAGTGTACCCAGCGGGAGCACAGATACGCAGTATTTT. As protein: CAWSVPSGSTDTQYF.